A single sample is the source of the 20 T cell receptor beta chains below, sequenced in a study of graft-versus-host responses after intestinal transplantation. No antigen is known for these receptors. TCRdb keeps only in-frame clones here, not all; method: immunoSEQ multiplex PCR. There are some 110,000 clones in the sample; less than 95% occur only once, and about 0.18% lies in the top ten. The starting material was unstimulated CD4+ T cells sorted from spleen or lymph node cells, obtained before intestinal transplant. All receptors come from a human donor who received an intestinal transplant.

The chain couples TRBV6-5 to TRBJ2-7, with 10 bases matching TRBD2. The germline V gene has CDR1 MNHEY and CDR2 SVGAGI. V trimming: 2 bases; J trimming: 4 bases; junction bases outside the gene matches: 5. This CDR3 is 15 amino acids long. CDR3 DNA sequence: TGTGCCAGCAGTTACCTACCAGCGGGGGGGTACGAGCAGTACTTC. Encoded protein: CASSYLPAGGYEQYF.

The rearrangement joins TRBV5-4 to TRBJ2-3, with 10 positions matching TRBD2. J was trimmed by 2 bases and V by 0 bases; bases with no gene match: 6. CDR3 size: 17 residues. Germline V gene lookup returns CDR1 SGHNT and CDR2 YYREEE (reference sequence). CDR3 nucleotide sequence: TGTGCCAGCAGCTTGGCTCGGCTAGCGGGAGACACAGATACGCAGTATTTT. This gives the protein CASSLARLAGDTDTQYF.

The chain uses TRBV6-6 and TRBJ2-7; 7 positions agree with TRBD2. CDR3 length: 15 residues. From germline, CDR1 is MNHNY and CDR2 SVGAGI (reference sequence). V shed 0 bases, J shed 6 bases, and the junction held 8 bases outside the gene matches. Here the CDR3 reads CASSYSISTGGEQYF. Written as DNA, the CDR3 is TGTGCCAGCAGTTACTCGATATCTACGGGGGGCGAGCAGTACTTC.

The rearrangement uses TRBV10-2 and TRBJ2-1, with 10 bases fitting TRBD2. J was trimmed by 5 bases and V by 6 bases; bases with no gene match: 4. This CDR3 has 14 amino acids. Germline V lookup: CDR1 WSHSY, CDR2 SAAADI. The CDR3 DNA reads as TGCGCCAGCAGGGGACTAGCGCCCAACAATGAGCAGTTCTTC. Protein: CASRGLAPNNEQFF.

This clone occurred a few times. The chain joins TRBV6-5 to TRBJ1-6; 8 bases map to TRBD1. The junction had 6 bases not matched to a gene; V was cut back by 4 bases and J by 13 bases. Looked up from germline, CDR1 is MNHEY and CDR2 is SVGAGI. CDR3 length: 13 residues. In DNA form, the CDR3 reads TGTGCCAGCAGTTTGGACAGGGTTTCGCCCCTCCACTTT. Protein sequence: CASSLDRVSPLHF.

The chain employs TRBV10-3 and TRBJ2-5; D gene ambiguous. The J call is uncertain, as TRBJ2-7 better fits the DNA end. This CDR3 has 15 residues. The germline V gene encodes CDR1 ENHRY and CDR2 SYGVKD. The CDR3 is CAISDEVKVSREQYF. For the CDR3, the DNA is TGTGCCATCAGTGATGAGGTAAAGGTATCTCGCGAGCAGTACTTC.

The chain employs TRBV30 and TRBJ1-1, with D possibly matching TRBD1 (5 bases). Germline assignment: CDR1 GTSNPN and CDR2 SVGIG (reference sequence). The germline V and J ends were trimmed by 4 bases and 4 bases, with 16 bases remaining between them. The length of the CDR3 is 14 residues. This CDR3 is CAWTSRVPVTEAFF. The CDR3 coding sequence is TGTGCCTGGACGTCCAGGGTACCGGTCACTGAAGCTTTCTTT. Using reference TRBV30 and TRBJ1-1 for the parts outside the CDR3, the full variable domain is SQTIHQWPATLVQPVGSPLSLECTVEGTSNPNLYWYRQAAGRGLQLLFYSVGIGQISSEVPQNLSASRPQDRQFILSSKKLLLSDSGFYLCAWTSRVPVTEAFFGQGTRLTVV.

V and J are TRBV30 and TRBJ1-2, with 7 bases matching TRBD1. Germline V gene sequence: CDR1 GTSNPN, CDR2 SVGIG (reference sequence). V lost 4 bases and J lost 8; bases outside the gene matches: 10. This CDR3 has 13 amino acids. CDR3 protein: CAWTWPGTAGYTF. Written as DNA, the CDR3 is TGTGCCTGGACATGGCCCGGGACAGCAGGCTACACCTTC.

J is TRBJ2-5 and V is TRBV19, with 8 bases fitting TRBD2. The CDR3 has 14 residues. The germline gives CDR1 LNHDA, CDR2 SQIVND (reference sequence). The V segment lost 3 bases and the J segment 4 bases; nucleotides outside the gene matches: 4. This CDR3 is CASSMDGRVETQYF. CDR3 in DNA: TGTGCCAGTAGTATGGACGGGAGGGTAGAGACCCAGTACTTC.

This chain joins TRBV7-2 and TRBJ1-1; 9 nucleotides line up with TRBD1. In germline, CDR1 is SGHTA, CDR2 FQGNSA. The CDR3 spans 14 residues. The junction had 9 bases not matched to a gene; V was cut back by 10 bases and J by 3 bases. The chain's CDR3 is CAMTPGQGYTEAFF. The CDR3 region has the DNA TGTGCCATGACTCCGGGACAGGGCTACACTGAAGCTTTCTTT.

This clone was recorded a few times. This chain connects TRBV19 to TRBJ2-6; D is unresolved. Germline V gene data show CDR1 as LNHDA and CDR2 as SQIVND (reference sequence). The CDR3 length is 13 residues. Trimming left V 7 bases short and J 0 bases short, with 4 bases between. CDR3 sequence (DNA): TGTGCCAGTACAAACTCTGGGGCCAACGTCCTGACTTTC. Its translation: CASTNSGANVLTF.

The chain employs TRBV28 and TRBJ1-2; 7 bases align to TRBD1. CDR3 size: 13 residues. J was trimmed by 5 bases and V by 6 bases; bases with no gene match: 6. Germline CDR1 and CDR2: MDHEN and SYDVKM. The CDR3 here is CASRSDREYGYTF. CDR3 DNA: TGTGCCAGCAGATCAGACAGGGAATATGGCTACACCTTC.

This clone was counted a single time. The CDR3 sequence: CASSKIGEQFF. The CDR3 nucleotides are TGTGCCAGCAGCAAGATCGGTGAGCAGTTCTTC. The J gene is TRBJ2-1, the V gene TRBV5-6; D is unclear. V was pared by 4 bases and J by 9 bases, with 8 bases between. This CDR3 contains 11 residues. CDR1 is SGHDT and CDR2 is YYEEEE in the germline V gene.

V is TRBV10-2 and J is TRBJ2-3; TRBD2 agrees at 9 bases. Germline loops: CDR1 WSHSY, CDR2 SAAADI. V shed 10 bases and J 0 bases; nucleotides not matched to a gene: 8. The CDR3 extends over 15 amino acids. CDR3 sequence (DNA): TGCGCCACCAAGGGACTAGCAGTCAGCACAGATACGCAGTATTTT. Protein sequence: CATKGLAVSTDTQYF.

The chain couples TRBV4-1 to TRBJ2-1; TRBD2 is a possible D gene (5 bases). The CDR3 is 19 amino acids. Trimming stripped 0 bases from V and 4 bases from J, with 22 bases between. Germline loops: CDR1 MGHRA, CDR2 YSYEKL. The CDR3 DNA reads TGCGCCAGCAGCCAAGATTCTGAGGGATCCCCGCCTTCGTACAATGAGCAGTTCTTC. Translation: CASSQDSEGSPPSYNEQFF.

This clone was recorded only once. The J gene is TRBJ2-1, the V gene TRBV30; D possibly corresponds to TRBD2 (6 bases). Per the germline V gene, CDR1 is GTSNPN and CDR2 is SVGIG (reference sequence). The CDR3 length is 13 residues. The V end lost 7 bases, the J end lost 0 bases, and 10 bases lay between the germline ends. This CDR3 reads CASGLSSYNEQFF. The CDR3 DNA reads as TGTGCCTCGGGACTTTCCTCCTACAATGAGCAGTTCTTC.

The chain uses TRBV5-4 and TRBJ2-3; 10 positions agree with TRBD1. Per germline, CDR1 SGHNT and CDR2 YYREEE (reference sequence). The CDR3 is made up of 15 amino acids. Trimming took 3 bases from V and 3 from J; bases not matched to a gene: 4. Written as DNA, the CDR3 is TGTGCCAGCAGCTCCCGGACAGGGGGGACAGATACGCAGTATTTT. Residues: CASSSRTGGTDTQYF.

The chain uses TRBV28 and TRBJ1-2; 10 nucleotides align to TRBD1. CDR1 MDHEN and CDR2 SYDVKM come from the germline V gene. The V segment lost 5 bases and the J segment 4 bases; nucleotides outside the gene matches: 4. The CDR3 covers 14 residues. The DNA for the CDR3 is TGTGCCAGCAGTGGGGGACAGGGGCCCTATGGCTACACCTTC. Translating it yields CASSGGQGPYGYTF.

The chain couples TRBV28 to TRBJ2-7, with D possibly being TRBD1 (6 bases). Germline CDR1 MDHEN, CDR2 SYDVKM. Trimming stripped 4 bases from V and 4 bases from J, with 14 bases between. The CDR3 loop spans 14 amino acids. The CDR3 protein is CASSSRTGYYEQYF. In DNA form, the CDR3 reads TGTGCCAGCAGTTCCCGAACAGGGTATTACGAGCAGTACTTC.

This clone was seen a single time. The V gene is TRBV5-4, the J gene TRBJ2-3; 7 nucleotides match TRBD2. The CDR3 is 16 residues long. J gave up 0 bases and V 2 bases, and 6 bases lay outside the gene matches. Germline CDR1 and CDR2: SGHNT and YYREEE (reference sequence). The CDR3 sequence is CASSFGRSASTDTQYF. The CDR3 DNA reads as TGTGCCAGCAGCTTCGGGAGGAGTGCTAGCACAGATACGCAGTATTTT. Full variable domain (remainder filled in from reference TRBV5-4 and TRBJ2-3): ETGVTQSPTHLIKTRGQQVTLRCSSQSGHNTVSWYQQALGQGPQFIFQYYREEENGRGNFPPRFSGLQFPNYSSELNVNALELDDSALYLCASSFGRSASTDTQYFGPGTRLTVL.